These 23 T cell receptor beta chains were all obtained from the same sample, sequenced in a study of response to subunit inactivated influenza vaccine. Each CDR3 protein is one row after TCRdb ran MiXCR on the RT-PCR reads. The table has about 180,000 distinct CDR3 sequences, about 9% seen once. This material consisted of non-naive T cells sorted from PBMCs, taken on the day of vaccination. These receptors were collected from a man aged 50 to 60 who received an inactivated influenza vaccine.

CDR3 in amino acids: CATSREGVETQYF. The CDR3 nucleotides read TGTGCCACATCCCGAGAGGGGGTAGAGACCCAGTACTTC. The chain has TRBV24-1 and TRBJ2-5; possibly TRBD1 for D (6 bases). CDR1 is KGHDR and CDR2 is SFDVKD in the germline V gene. V was trimmed by 10 bases and J by 4 bases, leaving 15 bases between them. This CDR3 comprises 13 residues.

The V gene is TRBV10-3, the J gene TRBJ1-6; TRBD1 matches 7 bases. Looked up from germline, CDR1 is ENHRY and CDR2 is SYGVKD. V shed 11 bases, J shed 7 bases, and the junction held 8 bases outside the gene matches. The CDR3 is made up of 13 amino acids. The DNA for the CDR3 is TGTGCCGCCCGCCAGGGGGAAAATTCACCCCTCCACTTT. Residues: CAARQGENSPLHF.

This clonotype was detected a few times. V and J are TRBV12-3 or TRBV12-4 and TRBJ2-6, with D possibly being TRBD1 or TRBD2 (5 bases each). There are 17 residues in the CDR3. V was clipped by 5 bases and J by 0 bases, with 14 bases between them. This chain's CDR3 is CASSPRRGRSGANVLTF. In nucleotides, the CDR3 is TGTGCCAGCAGTCCCCGTCGGGGCCGCTCTGGGGCCAACGTCCTGACTTTC.

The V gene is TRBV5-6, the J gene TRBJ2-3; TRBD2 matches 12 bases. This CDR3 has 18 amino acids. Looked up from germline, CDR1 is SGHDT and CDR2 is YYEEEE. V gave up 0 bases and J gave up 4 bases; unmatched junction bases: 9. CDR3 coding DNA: TGTGCCAGCAGCTTGGCCCTAGCGGGAGGGTCTCGAGCAGATACGCAGTATTTT. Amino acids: CASSLALAGGSRADTQYF.

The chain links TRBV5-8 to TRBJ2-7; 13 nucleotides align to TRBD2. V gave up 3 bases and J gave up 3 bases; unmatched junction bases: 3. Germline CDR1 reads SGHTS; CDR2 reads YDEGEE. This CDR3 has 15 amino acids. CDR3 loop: CASSYGTSGDYEQYF. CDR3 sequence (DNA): TGTGCCAGCAGCTACGGGACTAGCGGGGACTACGAGCAGTACTTC.

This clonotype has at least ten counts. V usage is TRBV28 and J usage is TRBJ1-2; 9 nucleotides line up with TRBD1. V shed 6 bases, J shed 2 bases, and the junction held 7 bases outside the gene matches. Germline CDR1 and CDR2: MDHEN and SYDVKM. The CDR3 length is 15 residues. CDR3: CASRSSGTGNYGYTF. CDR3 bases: TGTGCCAGCAGATCTTCCGGGACAGGGAACTATGGCTACACCTTC.

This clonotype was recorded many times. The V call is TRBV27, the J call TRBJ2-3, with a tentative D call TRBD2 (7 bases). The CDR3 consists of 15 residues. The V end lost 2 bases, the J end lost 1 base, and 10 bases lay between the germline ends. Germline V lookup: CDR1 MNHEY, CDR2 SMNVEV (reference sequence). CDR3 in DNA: TGTGCCAGCAGTTTAGGAGGGGGGGGCACAGATACGCAGTATTTT. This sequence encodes CASSLGGGGTDTQYF.

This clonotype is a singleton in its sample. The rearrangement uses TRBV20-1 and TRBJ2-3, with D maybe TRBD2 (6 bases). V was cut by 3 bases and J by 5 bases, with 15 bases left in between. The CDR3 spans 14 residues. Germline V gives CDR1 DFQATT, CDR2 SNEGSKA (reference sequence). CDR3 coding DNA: TGCAGTGCTAGCGTGGACTACCTCGAAGATACGCAGTATTTT. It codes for CSASVDYLEDTQYF.

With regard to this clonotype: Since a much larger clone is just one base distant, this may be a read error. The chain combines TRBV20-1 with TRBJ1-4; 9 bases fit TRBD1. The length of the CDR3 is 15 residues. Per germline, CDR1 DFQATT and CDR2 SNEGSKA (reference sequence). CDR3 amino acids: CCARGWDREGEKLFF. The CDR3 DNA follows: TGCTGTGCTAGGGGATGGGACAGGGAAGGAGAAAAACTGTTTTTT.

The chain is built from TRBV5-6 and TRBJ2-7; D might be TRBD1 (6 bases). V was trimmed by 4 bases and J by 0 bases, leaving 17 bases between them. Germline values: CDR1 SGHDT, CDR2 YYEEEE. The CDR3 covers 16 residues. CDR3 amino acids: CASSLSTGAYSYEQYF. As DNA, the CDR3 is TGTGCCAGCAGCCTCTCGACAGGCGCCTACTCCTACGAGCAGTACTTC.

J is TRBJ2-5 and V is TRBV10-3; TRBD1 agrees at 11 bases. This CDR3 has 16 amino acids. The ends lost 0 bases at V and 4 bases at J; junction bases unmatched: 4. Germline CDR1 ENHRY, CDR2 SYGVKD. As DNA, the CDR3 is TGTGCCATCAGTGAGTCGAGGACAGGGGGCAGAGAGACCCAGTACTTC. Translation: CAISESRTGGRETQYF.

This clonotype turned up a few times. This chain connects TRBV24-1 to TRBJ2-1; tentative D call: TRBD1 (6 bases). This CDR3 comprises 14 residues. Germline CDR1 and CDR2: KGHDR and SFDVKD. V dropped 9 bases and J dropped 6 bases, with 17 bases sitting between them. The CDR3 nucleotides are TGTGCCACCGGTCGAGGGGGAAGGGGCAATGAGCAGTTCTTC. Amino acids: CATGRGGRGNEQFF.

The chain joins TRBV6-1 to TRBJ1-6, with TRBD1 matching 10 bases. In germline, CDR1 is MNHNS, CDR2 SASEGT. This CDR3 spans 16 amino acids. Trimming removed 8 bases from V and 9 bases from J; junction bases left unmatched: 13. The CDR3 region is CASEDSWTGGGSPLHF. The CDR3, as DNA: TGTGCCAGCGAGGATTCGTGGACAGGGGGAGGTTCACCCCTCCACTTT.

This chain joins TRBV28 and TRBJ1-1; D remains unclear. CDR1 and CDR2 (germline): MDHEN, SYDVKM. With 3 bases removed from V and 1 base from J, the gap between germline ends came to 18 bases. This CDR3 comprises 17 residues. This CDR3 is CASSLSLRRPQNTEAFF. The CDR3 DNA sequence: TGTGCCAGCAGTTTGTCCTTGCGCAGACCCCAGAACACTGAAGCTTTCTTT.

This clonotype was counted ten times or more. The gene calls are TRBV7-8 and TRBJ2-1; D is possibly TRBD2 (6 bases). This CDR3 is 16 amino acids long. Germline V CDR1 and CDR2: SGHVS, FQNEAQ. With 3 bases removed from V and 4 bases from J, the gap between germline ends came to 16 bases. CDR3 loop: CASSLSLTGTYNEQFF. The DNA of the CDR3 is TGTGCCAGCAGCTTGTCATTAACCGGGACTTACAATGAGCAGTTCTTC.

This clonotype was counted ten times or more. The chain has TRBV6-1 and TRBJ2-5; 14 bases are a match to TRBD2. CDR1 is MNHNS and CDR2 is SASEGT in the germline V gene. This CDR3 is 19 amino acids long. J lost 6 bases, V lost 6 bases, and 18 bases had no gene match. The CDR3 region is CASSAPGLAGEMVKKTQYF. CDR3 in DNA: TGTGCCAGCAGCGCCCCGGGACTAGCGGGAGAGATGGTGAAGAAGACCCAGTACTTC.

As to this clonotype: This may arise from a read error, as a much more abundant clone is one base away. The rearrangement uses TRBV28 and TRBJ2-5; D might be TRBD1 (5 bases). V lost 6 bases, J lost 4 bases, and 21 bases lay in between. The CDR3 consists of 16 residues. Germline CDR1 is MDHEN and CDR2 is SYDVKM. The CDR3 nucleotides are TGTGCCAGCAGGTTAGCCCCCACAGGTCGAGCAGAGACCCAGTACTTC. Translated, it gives CASRLAPTGRAETQYF.

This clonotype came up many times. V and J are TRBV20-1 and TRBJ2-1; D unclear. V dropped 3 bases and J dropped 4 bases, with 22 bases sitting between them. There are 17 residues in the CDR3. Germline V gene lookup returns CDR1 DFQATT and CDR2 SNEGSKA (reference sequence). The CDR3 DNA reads TGCAGTGCTAGTCTCTCGGCTGGACGACCGATGTACAATGAGCAGTTCTTC. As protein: CSASLSAGRPMYNEQFF.

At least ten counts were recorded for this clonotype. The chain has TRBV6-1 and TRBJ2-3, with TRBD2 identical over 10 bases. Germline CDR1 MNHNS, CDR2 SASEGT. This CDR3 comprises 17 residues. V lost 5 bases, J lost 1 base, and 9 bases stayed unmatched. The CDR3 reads CASSPIPGTSGTDTQYF. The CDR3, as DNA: TGTGCCAGCAGTCCGATTCCGGGGACTAGCGGCACAGATACGCAGTATTTT.

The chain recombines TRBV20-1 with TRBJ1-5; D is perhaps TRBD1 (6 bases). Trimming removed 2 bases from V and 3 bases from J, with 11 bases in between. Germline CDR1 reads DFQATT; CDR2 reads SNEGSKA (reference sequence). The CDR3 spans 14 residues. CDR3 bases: TGCAGTGCTAGACGGGGGGCGCCCAATCAGCCCCAGCATTTT. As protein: CSARRGAPNQPQHF.

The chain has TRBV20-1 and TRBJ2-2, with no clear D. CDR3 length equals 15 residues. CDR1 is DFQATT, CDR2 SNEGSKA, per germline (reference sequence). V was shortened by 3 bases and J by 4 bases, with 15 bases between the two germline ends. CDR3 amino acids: CSASPRQAATGELFF. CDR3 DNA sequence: TGCAGTGCTAGTCCACGCCAAGCTGCCACCGGGGAGCTGTTTTTT.

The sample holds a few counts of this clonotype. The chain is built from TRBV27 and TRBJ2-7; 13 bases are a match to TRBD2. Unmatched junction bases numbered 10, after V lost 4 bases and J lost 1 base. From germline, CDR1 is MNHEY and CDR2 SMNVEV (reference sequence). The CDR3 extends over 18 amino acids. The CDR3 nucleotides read TGTGCCAGCAGTTCCAGGACTAGCGGGAGTTCGGGGTCCTACGAGCAGTACTTC. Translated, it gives CASSSRTSGSSGSYEQYF.

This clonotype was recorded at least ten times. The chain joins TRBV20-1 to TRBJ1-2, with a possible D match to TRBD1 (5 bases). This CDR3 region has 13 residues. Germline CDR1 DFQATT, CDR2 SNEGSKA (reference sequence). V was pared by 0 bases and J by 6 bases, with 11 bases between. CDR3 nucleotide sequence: TGCAGTGCTAGAGATAGGGGTTTGAATGGCTACACCTTC. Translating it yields CSARDRGLNGYTF.